This T cell receptor beta chain was recorded in a study of blood T cells in healthy people across ages. Primers used in a second PCR of roughly 7 to 11 cycles were a sample-barcoded 5' primer and a J-beta primer mix. From the 5' RACE reads, TCRdb called clonotypes with MiXCR, one entry per CDR3 protein. Of over 1,200,000 distinct CDR3 sequences detected, roughly 64% appear once; the ten largest clones hold over 6.5%. Regarding this clonotype: No antigen is known for it.

V was trimmed by 4 bases and J by 0 bases, leaving 12 bases between them. The CDR3 consists of 15 residues. CDR1 and CDR2 from the germline V gene are LGHNA and YSLEER. Study findings and constraints: Strongly correlated with naive T cell percentage was TCR beta diversity.

Extractions gave at least 6 micrograms of total RNA per sample. The TCR originated in a man in his late teens or twenties in good health. The chain combines TRBV4-3 with TRBJ1-1, with D possibly TRBD1 on 5 matching bases. Sequenced: blood. CDR3 in DNA: TGCGCCAGCAGCCTGGAGGTACAGGTGAACACTGAAGCTTTCTTT. Encoded protein: CASSLEVQVNTEAFF.